This entry lists 4 T cell receptor beta chains sequenced from one sample in a study of Ad26.COV2.S vaccination and SARS-CoV-2 variants. Stated treatment: over 15 received Ad26.COV2.S at low or high dose, single or two shots; about 5 received placebo; per-sample allocation not given. Sampling was done on day 63 after the first vaccine or placebo injection. Here immunoSEQ multiplex PCR was the method, and the copy in TCRdb shows in-frame clones only, minus some. The sample consists of roughly 510,000 clones, around 88% of them appearing once. Sample: peripheral blood, taken in a trial of Ad26.COV2.S vaccine versus placebo. The source is a person between 18 and 65 years old who received the Ad26.COV2.S COVID-19 vaccine or a placebo.

CDR3 protein: CAIRDSNQPQHF. In DNA, the CDR3 is TGTGCCATCAGGGATAGCAATCAGCCCCAGCATTTT. This sequence joins TRBV10-3 and TRBJ1-5; D is unresolved. The germline gives CDR1 ENHRY, CDR2 SYGVKD. V was shortened by 6 bases and J by 0 bases, with 3 bases between the two germline ends. The CDR3 has 12 residues.

This clone was found once. This chain connects TRBV2 to TRBJ1-6; TRBD1 aligns across 11 bases. Germline loops: CDR1 SNHLY, CDR2 FYNNEI. The ends lost 6 bases at V and 7 bases at J; junction bases unmatched: 8. The CDR3 contains 16 residues. The CDR3 DNA follows: TGTGCCAGCAGGACCGGGACAGGGGGTGTAAATTCACCCCTCCACTTT. The encoded protein is CASRTGTGGVNSPLHF.

The rearrangement joins TRBV7-8 to TRBJ1-3, with D hard to call. Trimming took 5 bases from V and 0 from J, leaving 14 bases between them. The length of the CDR3 is 16 residues. The V gene's germline CDR1 is SGHVS and CDR2 FQNEAQ. CDR3 region: CASSPRHTSSGNTIYF. CDR3 coding DNA: TGTGCCAGCAGCCCAAGGCACACGAGCTCTGGAAACACCATATATTTT.

The gene calls are TRBV30 and TRBJ1-1; D gene unclear. With 0 bases removed from V and 3 bases from J, the gap between germline ends came to 14 bases. The CDR3 has 15 residues. The V gene's germline CDR1 is GTSNPN and CDR2 SVGIG (reference sequence). The CDR3 sequence is CAWSVAGGQDTEAFF. Here the CDR3 DNA reads TGTGCCTGGAGTGTAGCGGGAGGGCAAGACACTGAAGCTTTCTTT.